This T cell receptor beta chain was recovered during a study of T cell changes during pregnancy in multiple sclerosis (dated by TCRdb to between 2018 and 2021). Regarding the research as a whole: In women with multiple sclerosis, the researchers looked at how the T cell repertoire shifted as pregnancy progressed.

The library was prepared using the immunoSEQ multiplex PCR assay. This is the immuneACCESS table as TCRdb keeps it, with only in-frame sequences that have V and J called. A part of the clones is gone; compared with another copy, unresolved V genes explain less than half, and the rest is unexplained. The sample profile shows tens of thousands of clones; roughly 89% of them were found once. Around 0.8% of the sample is in the top ten clones. Concerning this clone itself: It lacks a known antigen. No much larger clone exists at a distance of one base, and base qualities are not known.

Based on the germline V gene, the CDR1 and CDR2 sequences are MDHEN and SYDVKM. V is clipped by 5 bases and J by 8 bases, and the sequence between their germline boundaries is 18 bases long. Including cysteine and phenylalanine, the CDR3 has 15 amino acids. Of all the DNA, just the CDR3 is kept, 45 bases in frame from base 1. Source: CD4+ T cells from peripheral blood mononuclear cells, taken in the second trimester of pregnancy. The source of this sequence is a female donor with multiple sclerosis, enrolled in a pregnancy study. The receptor chain draws on TRBV28 and TRBJ1-4, and the D gene may be TRBD1, 5 bases matching. The nucleotide sequence is given as TGTGCCAGCAGTCTCGGGGGACCGAGGTGGGAAAAACTGTTTTTT. It specifies CASSLGGPRWEKLFF.